Below are 4 T cell receptor beta chains sequenced from a single sample in a study of post-analysis software for immune sequencing data. Study-wide findings and caveats: Elevated frequency relative to controls characterized 4 or 5 TRBV segments in patients, TRBV5-6, TRBV5-1 and TRBV20-1 among them.

The antigens these receptors bind are not known. Researchers reported that TCR beta cDNA libraries carried unique molecular identifiers. MiXCR, applied by TCRdb to the PCR reads, yields one record per CDR3 protein. The sample lists about 620,000 distinct CDR3 sequences; 44% were seen once. Sequencing was carried out using blood. All receptors come from a girl aged 5-17 years with multiple sclerosis.

The V and J genes are TRBV6-2 or TRBV6-3 and TRBJ2-1; tentatively, D is TRBD1 or TRBD2 (5 bases each). V was shortened by 8 bases and J by 10 bases, with 27 bases between the two germline ends. The CDR3 is 16 residues long. Germline assignment: CDR1 MNHEY and CDR2 SVGEGT. The CDR3 region has the DNA TGTGCCAGCCTCAAGACCGGGACCAGCCGAACCGGGGAGCAGTTCTTC. It encodes CASLKTGTSRTGEQFF.

At least ten counts were recorded for this clonotype. The chain is built from TRBV11-2 and TRBJ2-3, with TRBD2 matching 11 bases. Germline-derived CDR1 and CDR2 are SGHAT and FQNNGV. V shed 5 bases, J shed 6 bases, and the junction held 4 bases outside the gene matches. The CDR3 contains 14 residues. CDR3 residues: CASSRTSGLDTQYF. The CDR3, as DNA: TGTGCCAGCAGCCGGACTAGCGGGCTTGATACGCAGTATTTT.

J is TRBJ2-1 and V is TRBV7-2; D is uncertain. Trimming stripped 5 bases from V and 1 base from J, with 12 bases between. The CDR3 is 15 residues long. Looked up from germline, CDR1 is SGHTA and CDR2 is FQGNSA. CDR3 in DNA: TGTGCCAGCAGCCCTCTCGCGGCTTCCTACAATGAGCAGTTCTTC. Translated: CASSPLAASYNEQFF.

This clonotype was detected only a few times. The DNA of the CDR3 is TGTGCCAGCAGTTACTCGAAGGGGCCCTACGAGCAGTACTTC. The encoded protein is CASSYSKGPYEQYF. The V and J genes are TRBV6-5 and TRBJ2-7; possible D gene TRBD1, 5 bases. In germline, CDR1 is MNHEY, CDR2 SVGAGI. The CDR3 extends over 14 amino acids. Between the trimmed V and J ends, which lost 0 bases and 2 bases, there was a span of 8 bases.